These T cell receptor beta chains were read from a single sample in a study of beta chain features in type 1 diabetes. TCRdb keeps only in-frame clones here, not all; method: immunoSEQ multiplex PCR. Among approximately 600,000 clones, around an eighth were seen once, and the ten largest hold around 0.12%. Specimen: naive CD4+ T cells from blood. The source of these receptors is a man aged 25-40 years with type 1 diabetes. Each CDR3 is given with its conserved first and last residue. A D gene is named only where the DNA matches it firmly. The size entry is marked missing in some rows and otherwise reads once, few, many or a size class.

v_call	j_call	d_call	clone_size	cdr3_nt	cdr3_aa
TRBV7-9	TRBJ1-4	TRBD1	NA	TGTGCCAGCAGCTTAGCCGACAGGGGATACGAAAAACTGTTTTTT	CASSLADRGYEKLFF
TRBV5-1	TRBJ2-7	NA	NA	TGCGCCAGCAGCTTCAGACTTTCTTCCTACGAGCAGTACTTC	CASSFRLSSYEQYF
TRBV12-5	TRBJ2-7	NA	NA	TGTGCTAGTGGTTTGGATCTACGGGGAGACGCGTACTACGAGCAGTACTTC	CASGLDLRGDAYYEQYF
TRBV15	TRBJ2-1	TRBD1	NA	TGTGCCACCAGCAGAGATAAGGGGGCGGCCCCTGGCGAGCAGTTCTTC	CATSRDKGAAPGEQFF
TRBV29-1	TRBJ1-4	TRBD1	NA	TGCAGCGTCGGACCCCCGCCGGGACAGGGGTTTAATGAAAAACTGTTTTTT	CSVGPPPGQGFNEKLFF
TRBV10-3	TRBJ1-2	NA	NA	TGTGCCACCCCCCGGTCGCAGGATCCATATGGCTACACCTTC	CATPRSQDPYGYTF
TRBV6-5	TRBJ2-5	NA	few	TGTGCCAGCAGTTACGGGCTGGGGAAGGAGACCCAGTACTTC	CASSYGLGKETQYF
TRBV7-9	TRBJ1-1	NA	few	TGTGCCAGCAGCGTGACCGATGAAGCTTTCTTT	CASSVTDEAFF
TRBV7-3	TRBJ2-7	NA	NA	TGTGCCAGCAGCTTAACGAGCATGGACGAGCAGTACTTC	CASSLTSMDEQYF
TRBV19	TRBJ2-1	NA	NA	TGTGCCAGTAGTATAGGAGGGCTTCCCTCCTACAATGAGCAGTTCTTC	CASSIGGLPSYNEQFF
TRBV4-2	TRBJ2-1	TRBD2	few	TGTGCCAGCAGCCAAGATCGGGCTAGCGGGGTGAATGAGCAGTTCTTC	CASSQDRASGVNEQFF
TRBV4-3	TRBJ2-3	NA	few	TGCGCCAGCAGCCAAGCGGGGGCCAGCACAGATACGCAGTATTTT	CASSQAGASTDTQYF
TRBV7-9	TRBJ2-5	NA	NA	TGTGCCAGCAGCTTAGTGGGATCAGGAGAAGAGACCCAGTACTTC	CASSLVGSGEETQYF
TRBV7-8	TRBJ2-1	NA	NA	TGTGCCAGCAGCTTTGCGGGGGCCCCCTACAATGAGCAGTTCTTC	CASSFAGAPYNEQFF
TRBV18	TRBJ2-3	NA	few	TGTGCCAGCTCACCACCGACAACAGATACGCAGTATTTT	CASSPPTTDTQYF
TRBV2	TRBJ2-2	NA	few	TGTGCCAGCAGTGAATGGCCAGGGGGGACCGGGGAGCTGTTTTTT	CASSEWPGGTGELFF
TRBV7-2	TRBJ1-2	TRBD1	few	TGTGCCAGCAGCTTAGATGGCAGGGGGCTGCGAGGCTACACCTTC	CASSLDGRGLRGYTF
TRBV9	TRBJ1-3	NA	few	TGTGCCAGCAGCTCAGGGGCCTCTGGAAACACCATATATTTT	CASSSGASGNTIYF
TRBV4-2	TRBJ2-5	TRBD1	few	TGTGCCAGCAGCCTCGGGACAGGGGAGGAGACCCAGTACTTC	CASSLGTGEETQYF
TRBV23-1	TRBJ1-5	NA	NA	TGCGCCAGCAGTCATTCAGGGCATAGCAATCAGCCCCAGCATTTT	CASSHSGHSNQPQHF
TRBV20-1	TRBJ2-3	NA	few	TGCAGTGCCCTGCGGGATACGCAGTATTTT	CSALRDTQYF
TRBV18	TRBJ2-6	NA	NA	TGTGCCAGCTCACCGGTGGTCCAGGGTCCTGATGGGGCCAACGTCCTGACTTTC	CASSPVVQGPDGANVLTF
TRBV7-2	TRBJ2-1	TRBD2	few	TGTGCCAGCAGCTCCGATAGCGGGGGGGCCATTGAGCAGTTCTTC	CASSSDSGGAIEQFF
TRBV2	TRBJ2-7	NA	few	TGTGCCAGCATGGCAGTTTGGGGCGAGCAGTACTTC	CASMAVWGEQYF